This T cell receptor beta chain appears in the sequencing data of a study of cytomegalovirus exposure and HLA in healthy donors. This CDR3 is built from 14 residues. Trimming left V 0 bases short and J 5 bases short, with 10 bases between. Germline V gene data show CDR1 as ENHRY and CDR2 as SYGVKD. This clone has just a few counts. Primers included in the PCR were 60 Vbeta and 13 Jbeta primers. Repertoires were generated with immunoSEQ multiplex PCR, while TCRdb's copy carries only in-frame clones and drops some. The sample contains about 65,000 clones, less than 70% of which appear only once. The TCR sequence derives from a man aged 30 to 45 in good health and CMV-seronegative. The chain joins TRBV10-3 to TRBJ2-5; the D gene is possibly TRBD2 (5 bases). Source material: PBMCs. The CDR3 nucleotides are TGTGCCATCAGTGAGTCTGGAAGGGAGGAGACCCAGTACTTC. It yields the protein CAISESGREETQYF.